These 6 T cell receptor beta chains originate from one sample sequenced in a study of control samples from healthy donors and cancer patients. TCRdb's copy holds only in-frame clones and misses some; the assay was immunoSEQ multiplex PCR. The table lists some 120,000 clones, just under 90% of them singletons. Sequencing was carried out using blood. Receptors were obtained from a man under 40 in good health.

The CDR3 bases are TGTGCCAGCAGCTACGGACAGGGGAACACTGAAGCTTTCTTT. This gives the protein CASSYGQGNTEAFF. The rearrangement uses TRBV11-2 and TRBJ1-1; 8 nucleotides match TRBD1. Germline V gene data show CDR1 as SGHAT and CDR2 as FQNNGV. Trimming removed 4 bases from V and 1 base from J; junction bases left unmatched: 2. CDR3 length equals 14 residues. The full variable domain, its missing parts supplied by reference TRBV11-2 and TRBJ1-1, is EAGVAQSPRYKIIEKRQSVAFWCNPISGHATLYWYQQILGQGPKLLIQFQNNGVVDDSQLPKDRFSAERLKGVDSTLKIQPAKLEDSAVYLCASSYGQGNTEAFFGQGTRLTVV.

Only a few counts were recorded for this clone. At one of its ends the junction is not consistent with the germline gene, which may arise from a read error. This chain connects TRBV7-3 to TRBJ2-2; D might be TRBD2 (6 bases). CDR1 SGHTA and CDR2 FQGTGA come from the germline V gene. The CDR3 consists of 15 residues. CDR3 DNA: TGTGCCAGCAGCATAACCGGGACTCCCACCGGGGAGCTGTTTTTT. Its protein product is CASSITGTPTGELFF.

J is TRBJ1-5 and V is TRBV6-5; D perhaps matches TRBD1 (6 bases). The CDR3 is 13 residues long. CDR1 MNHEY and CDR2 SVGAGI come from the germline V gene. V was shortened by 6 bases and J by 6 bases, with 12 bases between the two germline ends. DNA of the CDR3: TGTGCCAGCAGACCCAGGGGCGGTCAGCCCCAGCATTTT. Protein: CASRPRGGQPQHF.

The chain joins TRBV10-2 to TRBJ1-2; 8 nucleotides align to TRBD1. Germline V gene data show CDR1 as WSHSY and CDR2 as SAAADI. V gave up 7 bases and J gave up 4 bases; unmatched junction bases: 5. CDR3 length: 13 amino acids. The DNA for the CDR3 is TGCGCCAGCACCCAGGGACAGGTCTATGGCTACACCTTC. It translates to CASTQGQVYGYTF.

This clone was picked up one time. The chain links TRBV18 to TRBJ2-2; 8 positions match TRBD1. The V gene's germline CDR1 is KGHSH and CDR2 LQKENI. CDR3 length equals 15 residues. J lost 4 bases, V lost 3 bases, and 4 bases had no gene match. The DNA for the CDR3 is TGTGCCAGCTCACCCGGACAGGGCTTCACCGGGGAGCTGTTTTTT. This codes for CASSPGQGFTGELFF.

The chain has TRBV9 and TRBJ1-2, with D perhaps TRBD1 (6 bases). Germline CDR1 is SGDLS and CDR2 is YYNGEE. The CDR3 contains 13 residues. The V gene lost 3 bases and the J gene lost 3 bases, with 9 bases spanning the gap. The CDR3 loop is CASSGGGDYGYTF. CDR3 bases: TGTGCCAGCAGCGGAGGGGGGGACTATGGCTACACCTTC.